The subject of this entry is one T cell receptor (beta chain). What it binds is unknown. No patient showed confetti depigmentation, a clinical sign of active disease. Germline V gene sequence: CDR1 SGHRS, CDR2 YFSETQ. The J segment lost 5 bases and the V segment lost 4 bases, leaving 5 bases of the junction unmatched. The CDR3 is 14 amino acids. Here immunoSEQ multiplex PCR was the method, and the copy in TCRdb shows in-frame clones only, minus some. This sample yields around 70,000 clones, of which approximately 93% are seen a single time; over 4.5% belongs to the top ten. The sample comes from a study of resident and recirculating memory T cells in vitiligo. Study summary: Whole samples, not sorted cells, were homogenized and used for genomic DNA extraction.

Overall study findings and caveats: No single dominant TCR clone appeared; lesion clonality varied. Non-conserved TCRs across sites and patients suggested distinct clones per lesion.

The gene calls are TRBV5-1 and TRBJ2-1, with 8 bases fitting TRBD2. Material for sequencing was blood. The sequence was obtained from a male donor with vitiligo. Here the CDR3 reads CASSTGGPHNEQFF. The CDR3 DNA reads TGCGCCAGCAGCACGGGGGGGCCACACAATGAGCAGTTCTTC.